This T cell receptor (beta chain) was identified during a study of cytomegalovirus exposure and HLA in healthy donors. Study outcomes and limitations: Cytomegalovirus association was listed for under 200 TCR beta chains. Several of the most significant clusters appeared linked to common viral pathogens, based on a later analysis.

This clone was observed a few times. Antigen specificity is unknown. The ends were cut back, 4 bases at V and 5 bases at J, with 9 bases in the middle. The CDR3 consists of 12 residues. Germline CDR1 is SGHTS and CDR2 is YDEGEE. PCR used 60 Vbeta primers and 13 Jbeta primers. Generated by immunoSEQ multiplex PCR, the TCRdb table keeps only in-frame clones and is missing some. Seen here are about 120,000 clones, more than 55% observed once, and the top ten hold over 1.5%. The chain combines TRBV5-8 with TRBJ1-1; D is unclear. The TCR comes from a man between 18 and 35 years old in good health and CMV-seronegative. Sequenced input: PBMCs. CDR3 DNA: TGTGCCAGCAGCCCTAGGTGGACTGAAGCTTTCTTT. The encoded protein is CASSPRWTEAFF.